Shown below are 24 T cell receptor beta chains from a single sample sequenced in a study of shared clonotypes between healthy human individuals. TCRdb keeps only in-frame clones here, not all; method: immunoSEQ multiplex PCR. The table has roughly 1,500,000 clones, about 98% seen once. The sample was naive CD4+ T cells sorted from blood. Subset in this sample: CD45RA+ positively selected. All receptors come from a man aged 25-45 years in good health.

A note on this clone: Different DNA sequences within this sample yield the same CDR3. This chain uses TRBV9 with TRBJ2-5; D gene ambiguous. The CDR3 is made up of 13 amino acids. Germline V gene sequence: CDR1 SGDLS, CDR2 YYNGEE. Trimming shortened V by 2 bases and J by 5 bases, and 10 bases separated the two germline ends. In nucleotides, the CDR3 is TGTGCCAGCAGCGTGTACGGTTGGGAGACCCAGTACTTC. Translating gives CASSVYGWETQYF.

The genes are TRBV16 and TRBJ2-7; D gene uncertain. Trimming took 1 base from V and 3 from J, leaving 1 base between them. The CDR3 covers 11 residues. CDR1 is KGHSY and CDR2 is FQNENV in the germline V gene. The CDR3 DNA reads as TGTGCCAGCAGCCAATACTACGAGCAGTACTTC. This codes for CASSQYYEQYF.

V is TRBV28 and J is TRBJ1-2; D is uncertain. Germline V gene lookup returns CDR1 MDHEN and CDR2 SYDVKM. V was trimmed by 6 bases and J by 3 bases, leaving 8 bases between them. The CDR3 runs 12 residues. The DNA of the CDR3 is TGTGCCAGCAGAATCCGGGACTATGGCTACACCTTC. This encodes CASRIRDYGYTF.

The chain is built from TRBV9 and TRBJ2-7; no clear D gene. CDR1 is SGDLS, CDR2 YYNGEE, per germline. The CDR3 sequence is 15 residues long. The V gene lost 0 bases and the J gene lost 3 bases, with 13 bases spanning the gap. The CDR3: CASSVDPVSIYEQYF. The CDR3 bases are TGTGCCAGCAGCGTAGATCCAGTGTCCATCTACGAGCAGTACTTC.

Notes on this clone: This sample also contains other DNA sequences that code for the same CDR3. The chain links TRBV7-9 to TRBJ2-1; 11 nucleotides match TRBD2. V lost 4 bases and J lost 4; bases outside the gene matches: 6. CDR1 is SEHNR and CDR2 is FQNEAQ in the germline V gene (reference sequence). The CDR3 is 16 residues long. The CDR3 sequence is CASSSLGLAEYNEQFF. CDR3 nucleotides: TGTGCCAGCAGCTCTTTGGGACTAGCGGAATACAATGAGCAGTTCTTC.

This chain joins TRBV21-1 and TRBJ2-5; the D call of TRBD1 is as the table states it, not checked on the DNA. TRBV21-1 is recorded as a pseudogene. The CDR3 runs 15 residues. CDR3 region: CASPGTGRFEETQYF. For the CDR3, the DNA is TGTGCCAGCCCCGGGACAGGGAGGTTTGAGGAGACCCAGTACTTC.

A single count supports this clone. CDR3 amino acids: CASSLEGQGASGYQETQYF. In DNA form, the CDR3 reads TGCGCCAGCAGCTTGGAGGGACAGGGGGCATCGGGGTACCAAGAGACCCAGTACTTC. The chain carries TRBV5-1 and TRBJ2-5; 12 nucleotides agree with TRBD1. CDR1 SGHRS and CDR2 YFSETQ come from the germline V gene. The CDR3 has 19 amino acids. Trimming removed 0 bases from V and 0 bases from J; junction bases left unmatched: 9.

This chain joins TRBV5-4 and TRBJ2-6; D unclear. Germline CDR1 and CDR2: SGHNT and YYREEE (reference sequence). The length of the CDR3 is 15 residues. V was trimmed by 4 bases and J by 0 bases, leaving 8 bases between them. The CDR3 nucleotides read TGTGCCAGCAGCACGGGTGTCTCTGGGGCCAACGTCCTGACTTTC. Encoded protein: CASSTGVSGANVLTF.

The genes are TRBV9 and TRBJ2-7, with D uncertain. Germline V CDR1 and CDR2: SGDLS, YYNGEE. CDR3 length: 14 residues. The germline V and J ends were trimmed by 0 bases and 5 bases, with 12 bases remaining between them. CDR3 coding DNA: TGTGCCAGCAGCGTAGATCCGGGTTTGGACGAGCAGTACTTC. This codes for CASSVDPGLDEQYF. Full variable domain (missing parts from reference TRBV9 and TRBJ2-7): DSGVTQTPKHLITATGQRVTLRCSPRSGDLSVYWYQQSLDQGLQFLIQYYNGEERAKGNILERFSAQQFPDLHSELNLSSLELGDSALYFCASSVDPGLDEQYFGPGTRLTVT.

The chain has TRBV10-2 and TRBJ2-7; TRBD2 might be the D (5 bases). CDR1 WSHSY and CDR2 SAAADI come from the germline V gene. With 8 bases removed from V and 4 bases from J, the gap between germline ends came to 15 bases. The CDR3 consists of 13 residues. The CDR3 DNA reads TGCGCCAGCGCCGAGAGGGCCTTGTACGAGCAGTACTTC. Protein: CASAERALYEQYF.

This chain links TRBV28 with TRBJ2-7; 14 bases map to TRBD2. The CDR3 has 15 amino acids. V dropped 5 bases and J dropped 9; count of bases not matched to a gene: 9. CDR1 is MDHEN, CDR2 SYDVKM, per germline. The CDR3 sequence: CASSPATSGRAGQYF. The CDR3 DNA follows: TGTGCCAGCAGTCCGGCGACTAGCGGGAGGGCCGGGCAGTACTTC. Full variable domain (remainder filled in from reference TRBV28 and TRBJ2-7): DVKVTQSSRYLVKRTGEKVFLECVQDMDHENMFWYRQDPGLGLRLIYFSYDVKMKEKGDIPEGYSVSREKKERFSLILESASTNQTSMYLCASSPATSGRAGQYFGPGTRLTVT.

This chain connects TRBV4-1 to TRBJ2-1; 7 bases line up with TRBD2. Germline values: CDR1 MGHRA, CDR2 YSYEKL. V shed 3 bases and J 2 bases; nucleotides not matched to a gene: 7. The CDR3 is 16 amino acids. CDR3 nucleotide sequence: TGCGCCAGCAGCCATTTGATCGGGACTACCTACAATGAGCAGTTCTTC. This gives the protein CASSHLIGTTYNEQFF.

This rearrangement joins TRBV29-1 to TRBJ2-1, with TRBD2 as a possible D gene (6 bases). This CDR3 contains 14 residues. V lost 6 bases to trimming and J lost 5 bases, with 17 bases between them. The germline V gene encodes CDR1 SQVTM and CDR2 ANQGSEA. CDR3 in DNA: TGCAGCGTGGCGGGACTCCCGGAAAACAATGAGCAGTTCTTC. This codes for CSVAGLPENNEQFF.

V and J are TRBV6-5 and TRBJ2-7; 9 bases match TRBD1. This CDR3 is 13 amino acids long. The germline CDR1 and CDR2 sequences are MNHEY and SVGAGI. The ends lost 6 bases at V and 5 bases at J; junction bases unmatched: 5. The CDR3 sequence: CASSWTGDHEQYF. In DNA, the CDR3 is TGTGCCAGCAGCTGGACAGGGGACCACGAGCAGTACTTC.

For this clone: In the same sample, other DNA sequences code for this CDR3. This CDR3 reads CASSLGGASTDTQYF. In DNA form, the CDR3 reads TGCGCCAGCAGCTTAGGCGGGGCCAGCACAGATACGCAGTATTTT. The V and J genes are TRBV5-1 and TRBJ2-3; a weak D match, TRBD2 (6 bases). Germline CDR1 is SGHRS and CDR2 is YFSETQ. Trimming shortened V by 2 bases and J by 0 bases, and 10 bases separated the two germline ends. The CDR3 consists of 15 residues.

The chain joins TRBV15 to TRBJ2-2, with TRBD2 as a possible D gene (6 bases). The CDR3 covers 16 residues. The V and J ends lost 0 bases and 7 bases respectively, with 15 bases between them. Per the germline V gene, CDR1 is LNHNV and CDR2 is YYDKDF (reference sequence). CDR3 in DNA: TGTGCCACCAGCAGAGATTGGAAACTAGCACACGGGGAGCTGTTTTTT. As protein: CATSRDWKLAHGELFF.

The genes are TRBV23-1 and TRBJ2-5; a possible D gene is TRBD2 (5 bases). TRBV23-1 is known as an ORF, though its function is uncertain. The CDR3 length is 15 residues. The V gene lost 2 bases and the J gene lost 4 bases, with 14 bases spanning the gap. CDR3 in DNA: TGCGCCAGCAGTCAAGAGGGTATCCTAGCAGAGACCCAGTACTTC. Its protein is CASSQEGILAETQYF.

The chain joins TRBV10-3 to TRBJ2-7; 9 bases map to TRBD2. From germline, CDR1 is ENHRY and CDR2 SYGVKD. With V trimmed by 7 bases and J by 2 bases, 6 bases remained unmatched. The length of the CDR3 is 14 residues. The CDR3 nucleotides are TGTGCCATCACCGAGACTAGCGGAGCCTACGAGCAGTACTTC. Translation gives CAITETSGAYEQYF.

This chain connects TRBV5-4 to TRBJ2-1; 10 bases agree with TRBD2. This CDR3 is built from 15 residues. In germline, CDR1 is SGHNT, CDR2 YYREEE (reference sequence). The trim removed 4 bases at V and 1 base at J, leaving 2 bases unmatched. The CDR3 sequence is CASSRAGGSYNEQFF. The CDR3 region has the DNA TGTGCCAGCAGCCGAGCGGGAGGGTCCTACAATGAGCAGTTCTTC. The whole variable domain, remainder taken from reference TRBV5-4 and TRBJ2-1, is ETGVTQSPTHLIKTRGQQVTLRCSSQSGHNTVSWYQQALGQGPQFIFQYYREEENGRGNFPPRFSGLQFPNYSSELNVNALELDDSALYLCASSRAGGSYNEQFFGPGTRLTVL.

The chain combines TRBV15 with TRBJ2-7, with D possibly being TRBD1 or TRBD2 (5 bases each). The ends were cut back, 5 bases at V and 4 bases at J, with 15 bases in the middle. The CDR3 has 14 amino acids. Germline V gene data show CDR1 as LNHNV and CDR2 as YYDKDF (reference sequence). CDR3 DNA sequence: TGTGCCACCAGCGGGACGCCCGGAGGTTACGAGCAGTACTTC. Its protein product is CATSGTPGGYEQYF.

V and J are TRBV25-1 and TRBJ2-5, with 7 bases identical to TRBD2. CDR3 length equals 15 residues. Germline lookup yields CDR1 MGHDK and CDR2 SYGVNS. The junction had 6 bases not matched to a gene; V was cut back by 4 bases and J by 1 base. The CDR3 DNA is TGTGCCAGCAGTGGCGGGGGAAAGTCCCAAGAGACCCAGTACTTC. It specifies CASSGGGKSQETQYF. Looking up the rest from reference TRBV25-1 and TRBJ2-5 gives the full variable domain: EADIYQTPRYLVIGTGKKITLECSQTMGHDKMYWYQQDPGMELHLIHYSYGVNSTEKGDLSSESTVSRIRTEHFPLTLESARPSHTSQYLCASSGGGKSQETQYFGPGTRLLVL.

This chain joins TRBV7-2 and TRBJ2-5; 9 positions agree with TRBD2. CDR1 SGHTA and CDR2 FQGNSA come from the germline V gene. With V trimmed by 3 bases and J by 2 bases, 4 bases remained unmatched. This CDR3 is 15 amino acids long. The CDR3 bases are TGTGCCAGCAGCTTGAGCGGGAGGAGGCAAGAGACCCAGTACTTC. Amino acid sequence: CASSLSGRRQETQYF.

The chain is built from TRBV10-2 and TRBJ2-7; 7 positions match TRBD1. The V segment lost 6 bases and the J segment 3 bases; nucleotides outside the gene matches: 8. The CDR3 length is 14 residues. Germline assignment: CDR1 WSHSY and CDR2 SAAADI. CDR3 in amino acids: CASRAPGQFYEQYF. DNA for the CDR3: TGCGCCAGCAGAGCCCCGGGACAGTTCTACGAGCAGTACTTC.

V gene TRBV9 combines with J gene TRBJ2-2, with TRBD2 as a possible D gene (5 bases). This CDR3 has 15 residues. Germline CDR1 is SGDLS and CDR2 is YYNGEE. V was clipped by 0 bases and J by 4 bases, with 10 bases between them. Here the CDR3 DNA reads TGTGCCAGCAGCGTAGTGGCGGGCCTCACCGGGGAGCTGTTTTTT. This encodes CASSVVAGLTGELFF.